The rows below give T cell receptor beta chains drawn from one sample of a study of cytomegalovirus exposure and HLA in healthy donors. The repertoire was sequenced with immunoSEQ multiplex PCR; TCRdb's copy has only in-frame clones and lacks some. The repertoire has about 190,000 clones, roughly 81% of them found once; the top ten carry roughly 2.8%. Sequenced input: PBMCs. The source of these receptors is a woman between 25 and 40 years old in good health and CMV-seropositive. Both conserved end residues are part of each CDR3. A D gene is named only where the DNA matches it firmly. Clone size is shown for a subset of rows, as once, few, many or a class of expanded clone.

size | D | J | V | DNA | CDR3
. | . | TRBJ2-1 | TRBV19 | TGTGCCAGTTCACTCCAGGGGGGCAATGAGCAGTTCTTC | CASSLQGGNEQFF
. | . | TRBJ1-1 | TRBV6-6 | TGTGCCAGCAGTTACACAGGGCCCACTGAAGCTTTCTTT | CASSYTGPTEAFF
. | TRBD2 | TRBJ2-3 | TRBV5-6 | TGTGCCAGCAAATTGGGCGGCGGGGGAAGGGGAGATACGCAGTATTTT | CASKLGGGGRGDTQYF
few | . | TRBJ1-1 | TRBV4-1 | TGCGCCAGCAGCCTAGTTTCGGACTCCGAAGCTTTCTTT | CASSLVSDSEAFF
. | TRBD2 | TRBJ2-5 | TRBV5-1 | TGCGCCAGCAGCTTCGGGGGGGCCGGACAAGAGACCCAGTACTTC | CASSFGGAGQETQYF
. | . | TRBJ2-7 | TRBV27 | TGTGCCAGCAGTTTATCGGGAGTCTACGAGCAGTACTTC | CASSLSGVYEQYF
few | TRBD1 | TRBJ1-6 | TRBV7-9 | TGTGCCAGCAGCCCTGACAGGGGGTTTTCACCCCTCCACTTT | CASSPDRGFSPLHF
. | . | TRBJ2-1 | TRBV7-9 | TGTGCCAGCAGCTTTGAGCCCACGGGCTCCTACAATGAGCAGTTCTTC | CASSFEPTGSYNEQFF
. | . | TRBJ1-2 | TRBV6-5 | TGTGCCAGCAGTTACTCCAGACACGGAAGCTCGGAAGGCTACACCTTC | CASSYSRHGSSEGYTF
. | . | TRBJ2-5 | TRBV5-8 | TGTGCCAGCAGCTCGGGGATAAAAGTAGCCGTTGAGGAGACCCAGTACTTC | CASSSGIKVAVEETQYF